This TCR beta chain was recovered during a study of read filtering for tumor transcriptome and immune sequencing. Study-wide background: Among patients, some 17 were male and 14 female, aged about 40 to 90 (mean around 61).

Molecular barcoded adaptors covering alpha/delta and beta/gamma chains were used on roughly 370 ng RNA. TCRdb processed the reads anew with MiXCR; each CDR3 protein has one entry. Of under 150,000 distinct CDR3 sequences listed, under 15% are singletons. Only a few counts were recorded for this clonotype. Its matching antigen is unknown. General observations from the study: Single-read clonotypes: 80% to 90% of IR-seq clonotypes (approximately 4% of reads), about 70% of RNA-seq clonotypes (around 45% of reads). IR-seq captured clonotypes deeper and more reliably than RNA-seq.

V shed 5 bases and J shed 0 bases, with 8 bases lying between them. The length of the CDR3 is 14 residues. Germline values: CDR1 SGHRS, CDR2 YFSETQ. The rearrangement links TRBV5-1 to TRBJ2-2; maybe TRBD1 (6 bases). Sequenced input: a population of CD138-negative cells sorted from bone marrow. The receptor's source is a donor at least 40 years old with multiple myeloma. The CDR3 DNA follows: TGCGCCAGCAGACAGGGCACGAACACCGGGGAGCTGTTTTTT. Translated, it gives CASRQGTNTGELFF. The variable domain in full, with the rest retrieved from reference TRBV5-1 and TRBJ2-2, is KAGVTQTPRYLIKTRGQQVTLSCSPISGHRSVSWYQQTPGQGLQFLFEYFSETQRNKGNFPGRFSGRQFSNSRSEMNVSTLELGDSALYLCASRQGTNTGELFFGEGSRLTVL.